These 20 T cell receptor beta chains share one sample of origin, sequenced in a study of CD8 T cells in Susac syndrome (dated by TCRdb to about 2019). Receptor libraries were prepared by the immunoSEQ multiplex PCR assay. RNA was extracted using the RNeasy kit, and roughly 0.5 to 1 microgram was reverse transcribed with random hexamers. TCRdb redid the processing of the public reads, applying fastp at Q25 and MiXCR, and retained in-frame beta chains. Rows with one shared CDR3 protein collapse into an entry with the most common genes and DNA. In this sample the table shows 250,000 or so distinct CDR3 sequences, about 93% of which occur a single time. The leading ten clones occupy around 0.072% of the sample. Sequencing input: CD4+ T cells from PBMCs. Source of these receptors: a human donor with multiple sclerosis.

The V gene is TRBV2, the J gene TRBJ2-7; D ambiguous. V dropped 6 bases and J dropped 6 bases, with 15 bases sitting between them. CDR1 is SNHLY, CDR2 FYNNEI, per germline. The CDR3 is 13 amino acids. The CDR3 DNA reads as TGTGCCAGCAGCCGGACCAGAGCGACCGAGCAGTACGTC. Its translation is CASSRTRATEQYV.

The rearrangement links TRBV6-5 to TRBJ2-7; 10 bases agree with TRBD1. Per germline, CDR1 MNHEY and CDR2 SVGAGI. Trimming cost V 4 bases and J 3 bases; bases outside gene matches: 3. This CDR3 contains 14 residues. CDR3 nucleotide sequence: TGTGCCAGCAGTTTCCGGGACAGGGGCTACGAGCAGTACTTC. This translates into CASSFRDRGYEQYF.

CDR3 loop: CASRKAPPGSYEQYF. The DNA of the CDR3 is TGTGCCAGCAGAAAGGCTCCCCCGGGATCCTACGAGCAGTACTTC. V and J are TRBV12-3 or TRBV12-4 and TRBJ2-7, with D maybe TRBD2 (5 bases). V lost 6 bases, J lost 1 base, and 16 bases lay in between. The CDR3 is 15 residues long.

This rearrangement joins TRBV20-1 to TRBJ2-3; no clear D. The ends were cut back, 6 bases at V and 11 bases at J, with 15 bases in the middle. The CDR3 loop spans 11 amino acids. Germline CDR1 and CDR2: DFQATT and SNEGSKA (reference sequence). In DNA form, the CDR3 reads TGCAGTGCGCATCAGGCACCAGGGCAGTATTTT. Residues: CSAHQAPGQYF.

The CDR3 protein is CASSEVVGQRTNTEAFF. In DNA form, the CDR3 reads TGTGCCAGCAGTGAAGTGGTTGGACAGCGAACGAACACTGAAGCTTTCTTT. The chain carries TRBV6-1 and TRBJ1-1, with a possible D match to TRBD1 (6 bases). CDR3 length: 17 residues. CDR1 MNHNS and CDR2 SASEGT come from the germline V gene. Trimming removed 1 base from V and 1 base from J, with 16 bases in between.

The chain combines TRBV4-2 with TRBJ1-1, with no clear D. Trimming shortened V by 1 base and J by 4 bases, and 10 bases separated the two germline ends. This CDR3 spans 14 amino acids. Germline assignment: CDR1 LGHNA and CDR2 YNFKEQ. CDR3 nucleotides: TGTGCCAGCAGCCAAGTGTTAGAGGGCACTGAAGCTTTCTTT. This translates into CASSQVLEGTEAFF.

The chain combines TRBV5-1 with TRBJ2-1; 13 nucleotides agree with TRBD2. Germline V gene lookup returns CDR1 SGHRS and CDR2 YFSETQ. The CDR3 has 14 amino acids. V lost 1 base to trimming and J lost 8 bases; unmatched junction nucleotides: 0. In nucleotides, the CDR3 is TGCGCCAGCAGCTTGACTAGCGGGGGGGATGAGCAGTTCTTC. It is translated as CASSLTSGGDEQFF.

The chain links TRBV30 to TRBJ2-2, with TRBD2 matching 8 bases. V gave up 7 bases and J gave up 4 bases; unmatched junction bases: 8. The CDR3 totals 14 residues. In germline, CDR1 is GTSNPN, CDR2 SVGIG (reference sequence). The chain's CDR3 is CASGGLAGTGELFF. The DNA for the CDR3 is TGTGCCTCCGGTGGGCTAGCGGGCACCGGGGAGCTGTTTTTT.

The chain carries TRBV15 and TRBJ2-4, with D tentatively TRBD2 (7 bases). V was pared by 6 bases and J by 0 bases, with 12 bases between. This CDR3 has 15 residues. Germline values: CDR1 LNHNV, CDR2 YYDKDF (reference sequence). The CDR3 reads CATSRGGLAKNIQYF. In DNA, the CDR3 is TGTGCCACCAGTAGGGGGGGACTAGCCAAAAACATTCAGTACTTC.

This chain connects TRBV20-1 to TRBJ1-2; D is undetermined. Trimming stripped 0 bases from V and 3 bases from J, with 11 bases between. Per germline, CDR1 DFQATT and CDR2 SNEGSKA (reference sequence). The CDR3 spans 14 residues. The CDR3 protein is CSARDPAGDYGYTF. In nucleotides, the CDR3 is TGCAGTGCTAGAGATCCAGCAGGCGACTATGGCTACACCTTC.

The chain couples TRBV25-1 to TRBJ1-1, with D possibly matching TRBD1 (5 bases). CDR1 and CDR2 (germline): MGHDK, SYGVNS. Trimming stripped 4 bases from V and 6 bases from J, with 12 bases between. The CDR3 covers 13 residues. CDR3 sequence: CASSGVGASEAFF. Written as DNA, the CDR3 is TGTGCCAGCAGTGGTGTCGGGGCCTCTGAAGCTTTCTTT.

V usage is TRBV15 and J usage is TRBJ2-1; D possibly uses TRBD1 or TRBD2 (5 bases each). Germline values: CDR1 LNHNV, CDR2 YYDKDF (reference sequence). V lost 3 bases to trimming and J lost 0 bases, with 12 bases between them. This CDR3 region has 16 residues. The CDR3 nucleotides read TGTGCCACCAGCAGGGGACCGGTTAGCTCCTACAATGAGCAGTTCTTC. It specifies CATSRGPVSSYNEQFF.

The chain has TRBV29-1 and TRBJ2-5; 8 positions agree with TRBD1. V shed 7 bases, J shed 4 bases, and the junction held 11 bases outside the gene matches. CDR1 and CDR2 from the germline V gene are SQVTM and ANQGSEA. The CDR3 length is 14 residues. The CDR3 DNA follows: TGCAGCGCCCAGGAGACAGGGGTGGGAGAGACCCAGTACTTC. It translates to CSAQETGVGETQYF.

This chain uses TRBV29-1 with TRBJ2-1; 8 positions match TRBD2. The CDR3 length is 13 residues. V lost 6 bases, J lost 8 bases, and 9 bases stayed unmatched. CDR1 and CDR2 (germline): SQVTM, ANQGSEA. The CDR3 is CSVSGTRVDEQFF. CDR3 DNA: TGCAGCGTCTCCGGGACTAGGGTAGATGAGCAGTTCTTC.

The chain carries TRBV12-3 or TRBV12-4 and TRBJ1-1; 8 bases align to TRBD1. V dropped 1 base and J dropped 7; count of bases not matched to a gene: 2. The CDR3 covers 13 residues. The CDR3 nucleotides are TGTGCCAGCAGTTTAGACAGGGGGGATGAAGCTTTCTTT. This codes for CASSLDRGDEAFF.

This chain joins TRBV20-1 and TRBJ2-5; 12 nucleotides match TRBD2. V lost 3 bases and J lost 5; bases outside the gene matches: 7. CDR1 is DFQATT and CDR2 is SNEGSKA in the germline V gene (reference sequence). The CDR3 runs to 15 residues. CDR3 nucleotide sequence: TGCAGTGCTAGTGCGACTAGCGGGAGTAGGGAGACCCAGTACTTC. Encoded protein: CSASATSGSRETQYF.

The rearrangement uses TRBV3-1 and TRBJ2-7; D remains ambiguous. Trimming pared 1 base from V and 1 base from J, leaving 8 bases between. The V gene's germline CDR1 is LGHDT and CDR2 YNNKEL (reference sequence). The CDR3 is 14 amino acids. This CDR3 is CASSQGPTSYEQYF. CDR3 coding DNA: TGTGCCAGCAGCCAAGGTCCCACATCCTACGAGCAGTACTTC.

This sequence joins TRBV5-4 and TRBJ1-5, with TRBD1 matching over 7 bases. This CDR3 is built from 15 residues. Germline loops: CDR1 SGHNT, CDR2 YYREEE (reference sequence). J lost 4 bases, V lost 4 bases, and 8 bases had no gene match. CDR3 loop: CASSLGGQPNQPQHF. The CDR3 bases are TGTGCCAGCAGCCTGGGGGGACAGCCTAATCAGCCCCAGCATTTT. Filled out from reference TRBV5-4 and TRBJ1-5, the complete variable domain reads ETGVTQSPTHLIKTRGQQVTLRCSSQSGHNTVSWYQQALGQGPQFIFQYYREEENGRGNFPPRFSGLQFPNYSSELNVNALELDDSALYLCASSLGGQPNQPQHFGDGTRLSIL.

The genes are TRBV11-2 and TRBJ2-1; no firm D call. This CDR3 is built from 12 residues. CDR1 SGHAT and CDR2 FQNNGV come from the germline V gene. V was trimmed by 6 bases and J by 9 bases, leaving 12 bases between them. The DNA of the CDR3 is TGTGCCAGCAGTTCCACCTGGGGTGAGCAGTTCTTC. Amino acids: CASSSTWGEQFF.

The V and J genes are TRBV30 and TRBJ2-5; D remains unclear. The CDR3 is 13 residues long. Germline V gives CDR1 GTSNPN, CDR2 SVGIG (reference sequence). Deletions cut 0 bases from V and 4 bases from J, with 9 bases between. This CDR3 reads CAWSVLGRETQYF. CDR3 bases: TGTGCCTGGAGTGTACTTGGGCGAGAGACCCAGTACTTC.